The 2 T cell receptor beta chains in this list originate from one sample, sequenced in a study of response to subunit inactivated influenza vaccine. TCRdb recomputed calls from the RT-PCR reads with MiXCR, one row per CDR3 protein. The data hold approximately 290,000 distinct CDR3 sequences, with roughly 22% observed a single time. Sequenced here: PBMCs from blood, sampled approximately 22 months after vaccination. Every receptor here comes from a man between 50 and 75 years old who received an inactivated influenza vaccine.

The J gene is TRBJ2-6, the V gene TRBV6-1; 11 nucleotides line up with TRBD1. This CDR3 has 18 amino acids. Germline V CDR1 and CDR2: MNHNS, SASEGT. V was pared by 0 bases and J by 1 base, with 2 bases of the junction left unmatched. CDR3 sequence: CASSEAGQGVSGANVLTF. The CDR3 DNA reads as TGTGCCAGCAGTGAAGCGGGACAGGGGGTTTCTGGGGCCAACGTCCTGACTTTC.

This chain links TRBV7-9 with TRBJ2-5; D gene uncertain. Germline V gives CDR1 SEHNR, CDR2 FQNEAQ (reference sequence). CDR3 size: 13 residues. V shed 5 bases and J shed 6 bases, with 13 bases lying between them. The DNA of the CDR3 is TGTGCCAGCAGCCCGAGGACCGGACAGACCCAGTACTTC. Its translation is CASSPRTGQTQYF.